The next 4 T cell receptor beta chains were all read from a single sample in a study of OX40 agonist ivuxolimab in advanced cancers. Method: immunoSEQ multiplex PCR; TCRdb's copy keeps in-frame clones and lacks some. The sample consists of 65,000 to 75,000 clones, 80% to 95% of them appearing once. This sample comprised CD4+ or CD8+ T cells sorted from blood, obtained in a trial of the OX40 agonist ivuxolimab. The receptors derive from an adult with an advanced solid tumor such as melanoma, head and neck, liver or kidney cancer.

The V and J genes are TRBV5-6 and TRBJ2-1; 12 bases are shared with TRBD2. The germline V gene encodes CDR1 SGHDT and CDR2 YYEEEE. Trimming removed 4 bases from V and 8 bases from J; junction bases left unmatched: 16. CDR3 length: 18 residues. The CDR3 coding sequence is TGTGCCAGCAGCCACAGGCGGGGGCGACTAGCGGGAGTGTATGAGCAGTTCTTC. This codes for CASSHRRGRLAGVYEQFF.

The V gene is TRBV5-1, the J gene TRBJ2-3, with D perhaps TRBD1 (6 bases). The germline V and J ends were trimmed by 1 base and 4 bases, with 10 bases remaining between them. Germline V CDR1 and CDR2: SGHRS, YFSETQ. The CDR3 is 14 amino acids. The CDR3 region has the DNA TGCGCCAGCAGCTTGACAGGGTGGGCAGATACGCAGTATTTT. This translates into CASSLTGWADTQYF.

This rearrangement joins TRBV19 to TRBJ2-2; TRBD1 aligns across 7 bases. This CDR3 is built from 13 residues. The germline V gene encodes CDR1 LNHDA and CDR2 SQIVND (reference sequence). V lost 4 bases and J lost 6; bases outside the gene matches: 2. CDR3 sequence reads: CASSNQGAGELFF. In DNA, the CDR3 is TGTGCCAGTAGTAACCAGGGGGCCGGGGAGCTGTTTTTT.

The chain joins TRBV29-1 to TRBJ2-7, with 9 bases fitting TRBD1. Germline values: CDR1 SQVTM, CDR2 ANQGSEA. There are 13 residues in the CDR3. V lost 7 bases, J lost 2 bases, and 6 bases stayed unmatched. Here the CDR3 reads CSAWDRAPYEQYF. CDR3 bases: TGCAGCGCCTGGGACAGGGCGCCCTACGAGCAGTACTTC.